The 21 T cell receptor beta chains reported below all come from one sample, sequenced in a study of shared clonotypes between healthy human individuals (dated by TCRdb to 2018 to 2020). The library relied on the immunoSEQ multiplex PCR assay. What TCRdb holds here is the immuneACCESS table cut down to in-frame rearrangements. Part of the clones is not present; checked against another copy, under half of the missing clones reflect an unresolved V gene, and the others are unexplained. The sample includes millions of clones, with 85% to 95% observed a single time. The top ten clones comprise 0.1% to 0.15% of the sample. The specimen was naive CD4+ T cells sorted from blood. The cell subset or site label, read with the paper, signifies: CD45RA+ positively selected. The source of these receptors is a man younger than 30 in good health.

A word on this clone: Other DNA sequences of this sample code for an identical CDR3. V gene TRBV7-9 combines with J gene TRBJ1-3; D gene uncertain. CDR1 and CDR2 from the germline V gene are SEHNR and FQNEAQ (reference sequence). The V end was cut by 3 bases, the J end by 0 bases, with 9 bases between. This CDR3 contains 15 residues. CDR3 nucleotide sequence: TGTGCCAGCAGCTTGACCGGAAGCTCTGGAAACACCATATATTTT. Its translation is CASSLTGSSGNTIYF.

The CDR3 loop is CASSGRGTPTDTQYF. DNA for the CDR3: TGTGCCAGCAGTGGCAGGGGGACCCCCACAGATACGCAGTATTTT. The chain recombines TRBV25-1 with TRBJ2-3, with 7 bases lining up with TRBD1. Germline V gene data show CDR1 as MGHDK and CDR2 as SYGVNS. The junction had 6 bases not matched to a gene; V was cut back by 4 bases and J by 2 bases. This CDR3 spans 15 amino acids.

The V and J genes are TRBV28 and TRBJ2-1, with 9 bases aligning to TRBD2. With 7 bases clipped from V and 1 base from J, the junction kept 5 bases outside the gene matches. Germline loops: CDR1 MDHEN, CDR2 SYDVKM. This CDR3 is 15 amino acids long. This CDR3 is CASILSGGSYNEQFF. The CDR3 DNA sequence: TGTGCCAGCATCCTGAGCGGGGGGTCCTACAATGAGCAGTTCTTC.

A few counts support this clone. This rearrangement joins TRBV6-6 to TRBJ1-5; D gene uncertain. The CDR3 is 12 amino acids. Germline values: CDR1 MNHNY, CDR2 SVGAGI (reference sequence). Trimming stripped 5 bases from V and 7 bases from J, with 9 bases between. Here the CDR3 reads CASSVTGQPQHF. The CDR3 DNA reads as TGTGCCAGCAGTGTGACCGGGCAGCCCCAGCATTTT.

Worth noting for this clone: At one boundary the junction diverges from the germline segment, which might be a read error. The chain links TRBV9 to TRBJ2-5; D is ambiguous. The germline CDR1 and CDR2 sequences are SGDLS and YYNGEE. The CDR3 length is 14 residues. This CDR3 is CASSVRADEETQYF. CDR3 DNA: TGTGCCAGCAGCGTTCGGGCAGACGAAGAGACCCAATACTTC.

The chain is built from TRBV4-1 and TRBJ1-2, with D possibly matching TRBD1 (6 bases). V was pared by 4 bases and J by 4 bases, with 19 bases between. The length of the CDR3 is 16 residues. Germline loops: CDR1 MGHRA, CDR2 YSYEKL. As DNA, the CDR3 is TGCGCCAGCAGCCGAGGTCGGGACATCACGACCTATGGCTACACCTTC. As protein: CASSRGRDITTYGYTF.

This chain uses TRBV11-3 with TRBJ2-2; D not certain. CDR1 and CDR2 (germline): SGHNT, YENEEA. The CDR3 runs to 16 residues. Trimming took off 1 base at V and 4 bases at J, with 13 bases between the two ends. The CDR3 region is CASSLVGVYGTGELFF. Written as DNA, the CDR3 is TGTGCCAGCAGCTTAGTTGGTGTTTACGGCACCGGGGAGCTGTTTTTT.

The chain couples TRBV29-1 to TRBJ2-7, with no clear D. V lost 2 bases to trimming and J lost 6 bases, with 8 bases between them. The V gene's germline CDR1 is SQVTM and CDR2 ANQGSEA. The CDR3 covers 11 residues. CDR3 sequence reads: CSVESLREQYF. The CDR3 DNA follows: TGCAGCGTTGAATCCCTTCGCGAGCAGTACTTC.

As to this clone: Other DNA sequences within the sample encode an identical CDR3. The CDR3 loop reads CASSLGWNNEQFF. The CDR3 DNA reads TGTGCCAGCAGCTTAGGCTGGAACAATGAGCAGTTCTTC. The chain has TRBV7-2 and TRBJ2-1, with D unclear. CDR1 and CDR2 from the germline V gene are SGHTA and FQGNSA. V shed 1 base and J shed 5 bases, with 6 bases lying between them. The CDR3 length is 13 residues.

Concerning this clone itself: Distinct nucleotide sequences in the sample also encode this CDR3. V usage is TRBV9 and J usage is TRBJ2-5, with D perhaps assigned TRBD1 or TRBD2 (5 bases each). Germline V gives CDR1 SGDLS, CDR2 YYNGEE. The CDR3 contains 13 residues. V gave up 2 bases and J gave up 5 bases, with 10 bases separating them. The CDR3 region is CASSVSREETQYF. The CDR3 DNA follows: TGTGCCAGCAGCGTTTCCAGGGAGGAGACCCAGTACTTC.

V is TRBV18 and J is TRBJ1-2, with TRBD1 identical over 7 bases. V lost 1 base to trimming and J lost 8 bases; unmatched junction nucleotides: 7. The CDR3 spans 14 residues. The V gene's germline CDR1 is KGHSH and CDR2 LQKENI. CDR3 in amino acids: CASSPRQGFGGYTF. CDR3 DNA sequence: TGTGCCAGCTCACCACGACAGGGTTTTGGAGGCTACACCTTC.

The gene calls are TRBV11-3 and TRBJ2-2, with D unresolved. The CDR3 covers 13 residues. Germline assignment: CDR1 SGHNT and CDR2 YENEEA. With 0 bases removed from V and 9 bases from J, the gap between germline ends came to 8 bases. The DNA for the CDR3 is TGTGCCAGCAGCTTAGATGAGAGTAGGGAGCTGTTTTTT. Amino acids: CASSLDESRELFF.

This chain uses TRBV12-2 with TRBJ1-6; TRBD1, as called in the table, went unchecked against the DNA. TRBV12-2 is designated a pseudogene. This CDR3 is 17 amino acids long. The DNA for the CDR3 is TGTGCAAGTCGCCGCCGGGACAGGGTAAGTAGGTATTCACCCCTCCACTTT. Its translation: CASRRRDRVSRYSPLHF.

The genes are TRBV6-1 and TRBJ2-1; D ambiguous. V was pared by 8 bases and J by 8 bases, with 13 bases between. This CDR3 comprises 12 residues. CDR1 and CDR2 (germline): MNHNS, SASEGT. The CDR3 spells CASFINVDEQFF. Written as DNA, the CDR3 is TGTGCCAGCTTCATTAACGTGGATGAGCAGTTCTTC.

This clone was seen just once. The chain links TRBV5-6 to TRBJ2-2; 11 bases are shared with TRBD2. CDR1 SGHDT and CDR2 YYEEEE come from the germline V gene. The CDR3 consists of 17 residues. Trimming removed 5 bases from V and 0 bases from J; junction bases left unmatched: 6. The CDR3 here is CASRPGLADTNTGELFF. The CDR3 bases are TGTGCCAGCAGACCGGGACTAGCGGATACGAACACCGGGGAGCTGTTTTTT.

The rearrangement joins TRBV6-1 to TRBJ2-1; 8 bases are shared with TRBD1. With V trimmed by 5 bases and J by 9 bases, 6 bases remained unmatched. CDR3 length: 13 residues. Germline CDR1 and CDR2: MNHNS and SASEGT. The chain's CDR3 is CASSKPTGVEQFF. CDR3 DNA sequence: TGTGCCAGCAGTAAACCGACAGGGGTTGAGCAGTTCTTC.

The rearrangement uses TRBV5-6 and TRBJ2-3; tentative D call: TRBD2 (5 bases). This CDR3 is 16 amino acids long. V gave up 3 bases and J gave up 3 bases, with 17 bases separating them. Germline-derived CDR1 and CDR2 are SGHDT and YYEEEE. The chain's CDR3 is CASSSKGWRLTDTQYF. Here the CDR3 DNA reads TGTGCCAGCAGCTCCAAAGGGTGGAGGTTGACAGATACGCAGTATTTT.

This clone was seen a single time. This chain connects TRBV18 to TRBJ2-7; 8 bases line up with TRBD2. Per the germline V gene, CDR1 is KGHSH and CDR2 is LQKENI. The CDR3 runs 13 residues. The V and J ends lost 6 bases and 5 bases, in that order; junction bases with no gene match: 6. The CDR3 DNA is TGTGCCAGCTCTCCCCGAGCGGGAGACGAGCAGTACTTC. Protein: CASSPRAGDEQYF.

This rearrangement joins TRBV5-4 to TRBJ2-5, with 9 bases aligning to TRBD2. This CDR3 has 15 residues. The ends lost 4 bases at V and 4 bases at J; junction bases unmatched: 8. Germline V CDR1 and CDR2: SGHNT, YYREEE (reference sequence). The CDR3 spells CASSPAMREGETQYF. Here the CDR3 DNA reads TGTGCCAGCAGCCCTGCTATGCGGGAGGGAGAGACCCAGTACTTC.

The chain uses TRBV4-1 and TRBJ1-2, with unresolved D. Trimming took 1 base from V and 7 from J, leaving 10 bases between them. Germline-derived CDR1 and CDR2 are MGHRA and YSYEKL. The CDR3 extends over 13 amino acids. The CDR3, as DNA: TGCGCCAGCAGCCAAGTTGTGGCTTTTGGCTACACCTTC. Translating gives CASSQVVAFGYTF.

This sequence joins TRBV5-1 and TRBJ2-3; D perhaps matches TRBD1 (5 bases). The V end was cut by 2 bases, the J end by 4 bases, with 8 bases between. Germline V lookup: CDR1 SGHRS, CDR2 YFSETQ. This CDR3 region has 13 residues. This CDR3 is CASSFQGPDTQYF. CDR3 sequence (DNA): TGCGCCAGCAGCTTCCAGGGCCCAGATACGCAGTATTTT.